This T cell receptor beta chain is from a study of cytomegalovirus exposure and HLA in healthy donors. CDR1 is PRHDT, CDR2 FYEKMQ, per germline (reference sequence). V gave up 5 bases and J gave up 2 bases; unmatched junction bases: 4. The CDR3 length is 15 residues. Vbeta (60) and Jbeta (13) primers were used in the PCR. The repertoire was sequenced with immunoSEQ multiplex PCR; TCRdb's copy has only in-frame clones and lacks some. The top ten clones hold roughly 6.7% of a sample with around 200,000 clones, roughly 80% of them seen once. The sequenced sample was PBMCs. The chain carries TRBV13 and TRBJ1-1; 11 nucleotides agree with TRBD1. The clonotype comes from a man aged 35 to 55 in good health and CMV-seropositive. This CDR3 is CASSPRTGGNTEAFF. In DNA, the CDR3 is TGTGCCAGCAGCCCTCGGACAGGGGGCAACACTGAAGCTTTCTTT. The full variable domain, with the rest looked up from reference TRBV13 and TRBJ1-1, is AAGVIQSPRHLIKEKRETATLKCYPIPRHDTVYWYQQGPGQDPQFLISFYEKMQSDKGSIPDRFSAQQFSDYHSELNMSSLELGDSALYFCASSPRTGGNTEAFFGQGTRLTVV.